This T cell receptor beta chain originates from a study of T cells in Graves' hyperthyroidism and ophthalmopathy. The TCR beta CDR3 regions underwent amplification using RNA transcripts as the source. Carried out on the TCR CDR3, a first-round RT-PCR used the HTBI primer set. Via MiXCR, TCRdb re-called the multiplex PCR reads, giving one row per CDR3 protein. The repertoire consists of some 600,000 distinct CDR3 sequences, with approximately 15% occurring once and the leading ten covering 4.5% to 6%. Study results and limitations: Using 13 V-J features, a model discriminated ophthalmopathy from stable hyperthyroidism.

The CDR3 has 19 residues. V gave up 4 bases and J gave up 2 bases; unmatched junction bases: 17. Germline V gene lookup returns CDR1 MGHRA and CDR2 YSYEKL. About this clonotype: The antigen remains unidentified.

This TCR came from a woman in her twenties or thirties with Graves' hyperthyroidism that later progressed to Graves' ophthalmopathy. The chain couples TRBV4-1 to TRBJ1-5; 7 bases fit TRBD1. Sequenced: blood. CDR3 coding DNA: TGCGCCAGCAGCCGTTACCCGGGACAGCCAACTGGAGGCAATCAGCCCCAGCATTTT. This sequence encodes CASSRYPGQPTGGNQPQHF.